One sample yielded the 7 T cell receptor beta chains listed below, sequenced in a study of CD8+ T cells in alopecia areata. TCR sequencing used cDNA made by reverse transcription of extracted RNA. Sequencing was performed with immunoSEQ multiplex PCR; in TCRdb, only in-frame clones are kept and a portion is missing. The table lists around 110,000 clones, with no singletons. The sequenced sample consisted of lesional skin. The receptor set was obtained from a C3H/HeJ mouse with alopecia areata. Mouse MHC haplotype: H2-k.

Comment on this clone: Gene and germline names: mouse. The read is 4 residues too short to cover the CDR3 end, so that end is filled in from the germline J gene. The V gene is TRBV19, the J gene TRBJ2-2, with a weak D call TRBD1 (5 bases). This CDR3 spans 14 amino acids. Looked up from germline, CDR1 is FNHDT and CDR2 is SITEND (reference sequence). Trimming shortened V by 5 bases and J by 4 bases, and 12 bases separated the two germline ends. The CDR3 DNA, read in part, is TGTGCCAGCAGCCTGACAGTGGGCACCGGG. Its protein is CASSLTVGTG. The complete CDR3 sequence is CASSLTVGTGQLYF.

In its sample, this clone was seen a few times. Relative to the germline gene, one junction end is altered; a read error may explain this. Genes and germline come from the mouse. The read ends 4 residues before the CDR3 terminus; that terminus is restored from the germline J gene. This chain connects TRBV19 to TRBJ2-7; 8 bases are a match to TRBD2. CDR1 and CDR2 (germline): FNHDT, SITEND (reference sequence). The CDR3 extends over 15 amino acids. The covered CDR3 bases are TGTGCCAGCCGTATGCGGGGGGGCGCCCCCTAT. Protein sequence: CASRMRGGAPY. The full CDR3 reads CASRMRGGAPYEQYF.

This clone has a handful of counts. TCRdb's protein does not match the DNA translation at residue 13; the protein provided is translated from the DNA. These gene names are mouse names. The read gets to within 3 residues of the CDR3 end, and the germline J gene fills in the rest. V is TRBV19 and J is TRBJ1-6; TRBD1 matches 7 bases. TRBJ1-6 has ORF status, its function being uncertain. The CDR3 contains 16 residues. Germline V gives CDR1 FNHDT, CDR2 SITEND (reference sequence). The junction had 7 bases not matched to a gene; V was cut back by 2 bases and J by 5 bases. The CDR3 is CASSIYRQGHNSPLYF. The part of the CDR3 DNA that was read is TGTGCCAGCAGTATTTACAGACAGGGACATAATTCGCCC.

With respect to this clone: TCRdb gives a protein that differs at residue 11 from what the DNA encodes, so the protein here is translated from the DNA. All gene names here are mouse names. Read coverage stops 3 residues before the CDR3 terminus; the germline J gene supplies the remainder. This chain links TRBV13-3 with TRBJ1-6; 8 nucleotides agree with TRBD1. TRBJ1-6 is identified as an open reading frame with a role that is uncertain. V dropped 2 bases and J dropped 8; count of bases not matched to a gene: 3. In germline, CDR1 is NNHDY, CDR2 SYVADS. This CDR3 comprises 14 residues. Incomplete CDR3 DNA: TGTGCCAGCAGTGAACCACAGGGGGATTCGCCC. Its translation: CASSEPQGDSP. The whole CDR3 protein is CASSEPQGDSPLYF.

Concerning this clone itself: Gene names follow the mouse nomenclature. CDR3 bases read: TGTGCCAGCAGTGAGGACACCTCTAGTGCAGAA. Amino acid sequence: CASSEDTSSAE. Given in full, the CDR3 is CASSEDTSSAETLYF. V and J are TRBV13-3 and TRBJ2-3; possible D gene TRBD1, 5 bases. The CDR3 extends 4 residues past the end of the read, so its final part is completed from the germline J gene. The CDR3 loop spans 15 amino acids. CDR1 and CDR2 from the germline V gene are NNHDY and SYVADS. Trimming left V 2 bases short and J 0 bases short, with 10 bases between.

At least ten counts were recorded for this clone. At residue 14, the DNA translation does not agree with TCRdb's protein; the protein displayed here is the one encoded by the DNA. Germline and genes here are mouse. The read ends 3 residues before the CDR3 terminus; that terminus is restored from the germline J gene. The chain uses TRBV13-3 and TRBJ1-3; 7 nucleotides match TRBD1. V trimming: 1 base; J trimming: 3 bases; junction bases outside the gene matches: 10. Germline V gene sequence: CDR1 NNHDY, CDR2 SYVADS. This CDR3 is built from 17 residues. The CDR3 spells CASSDSGRGRDGNTLYF. The CDR3 DNA, read in part, is TGTGCCAGCAGTGATTCGGGGAGGGGGCGCGATGGAAATACG.

Points on this clone: The germline and genes are mouse ones. The read is 4 residues too short to cover the CDR3 end, so that end is filled in from the germline J gene. The rearrangement joins TRBV19 to TRBJ2-3; perhaps TRBD2 as D (5 bases). The length of the CDR3 is 15 residues. Germline assignment: CDR1 FNHDT and CDR2 SITEND (reference sequence). V lost 1 base and J lost 0, with 9 bases in between. The sequenced CDR3 bases are TGTGCCAGCAGTATAATCTGGGCTAGTGCAGAA. Residues: CASSIIWASAE. The full CDR3 reads CASSIIWASAETLYF.